Shown below are 12 T cell receptor beta chains from a single sample sequenced in a study of blood T cell repertoires in COVID-19. Only in-frame clones appear in the TCRdb table, and some are missing; sequencing was by immunoSEQ multiplex PCR. The sample lists approximately 50,000 clones, roughly 82% occurring once. The sequencing sample was made of peripheral blood. These receptors were taken from a woman over 75 with acute or convalescent COVID-19.

V usage is TRBV5-6 and J usage is TRBJ2-5; 9 bases map to TRBD1. Trimming took 2 bases from V and 6 from J; bases not matched to a gene: 5. CDR3 length: 14 amino acids. Germline CDR1 SGHDT, CDR2 YYEEEE. The CDR3 loop reads CASSLDRGYKTQYF. In nucleotides, the CDR3 is TGTGCCAGCAGCTTAGACAGGGGGTATAAGACCCAGTACTTC.

V usage is TRBV7-3 and J usage is TRBJ2-1; TRBD2 might be the D (6 bases). CDR1 SGHTA and CDR2 FQGTGA come from the germline V gene. Trimming left V 5 bases short and J 6 bases short, with 8 bases between. The CDR3 contains 12 residues. The DNA for the CDR3 is TGTGCCAGCAGCACGACTAGCAATGAGCAGTTCTTC. This encodes CASSTTSNEQFF.

The chain is built from TRBV2 and TRBJ1-3; weak D call: TRBD1 (6 bases). V was cut by 7 bases and J by 4 bases, with 11 bases left in between. CDR3 length: 13 amino acids. In germline, CDR1 is SNHLY, CDR2 FYNNEI. The CDR3 nucleotides are TGTGCCAGCAATCAGGGGCCCGGAAACACCATATATTTT. Protein: CASNQGPGNTIYF.

V usage is TRBV12-5 and J usage is TRBJ1-2; 8 bases are a match to TRBD1. The germline CDR1 and CDR2 sequences are LGHNT and FRNRAP. CDR3 length: 14 amino acids. Trimming at V came to 4 bases and at J to 7 bases, leaving 8 bases not matched to a gene. CDR3 amino acids: CASGSGTGVGGYTF. CDR3 DNA: TGTGCTAGTGGTTCGGGGACAGGCGTTGGTGGCTACACCTTC. Looking up the rest from reference TRBV12-5 and TRBJ1-2 gives the full variable domain: DARVTQTPRHKVTEMGQEVTMRCQPILGHNTVFWYRQTMMQGLELLAYFRNRAPLDDSGMPKDRFSAEMPDATLATLKIQPSEPRDSAVYFCASGSGTGVGGYTFGSGTRLTVV.

The CDR3 DNA reads TGTGCCAGCAGTCCGTCGCCGGGGGACACCGGGGAGCTGTTTTTT. Protein product: CASSPSPGDTGELFF. The chain is built from TRBV5-4 and TRBJ2-2, with D perhaps matching TRBD2 (6 bases). Trimming shortened V by 5 bases and J by 3 bases, and 14 bases separated the two germline ends. This CDR3 is built from 15 residues. Germline CDR1 and CDR2: SGHNT and YYREEE (reference sequence).

With respect to this clone: Sequence at one end of the junction differs from germline and may be a read error. The genes are TRBV18 and TRBJ1-1, with TRBD1 as a possible D gene (5 bases). Germline V gene data show CDR1 as KGHSH and CDR2 as LQKENI. The CDR3 contains 13 residues. CDR3 coding DNA: TGTGCCAGCTCACCAGGGGCCGACACCGAAGCTTTCTTT. Protein: CASSPGADTEAFF.

V is TRBV7-9 and J is TRBJ2-5; 7 nucleotides align to TRBD1. This CDR3 is 14 amino acids long. CDR1 is SEHNR and CDR2 is FQNEAQ in the germline V gene (reference sequence). The V segment lost 2 bases and the J segment 5 bases; nucleotides outside the gene matches: 5. In nucleotides, the CDR3 is TGTGCCAGCAGCTTACGTAGGGGGCGGGAGACCCAGTACTTC. As protein: CASSLRRGRETQYF.

The chain combines TRBV2 with TRBJ2-7, with 9 bases fitting TRBD1. This CDR3 contains 14 residues. The J segment lost 7 bases and the V segment lost 4 bases, leaving 8 bases of the junction unmatched. Germline assignment: CDR1 SNHLY and CDR2 FYNNEI. Written as DNA, the CDR3 is TGTGCCAGCAGTGCAACAGGGGGCGCAGGGGAGCAGTACTTC. Protein product: CASSATGGAGEQYF.

V and J are TRBV5-4 and TRBJ2-3; TRBD2 matches at 11 bases. The V segment lost 0 bases and the J segment 5 bases; nucleotides outside the gene matches: 2. This CDR3 is built from 15 residues. In germline, CDR1 is SGHNT, CDR2 YYREEE (reference sequence). The CDR3 protein is CASSLVTSGGDTQYF. The CDR3 DNA sequence: TGTGCCAGCAGCTTGGTTACTAGCGGGGGAGATACGCAGTATTTT.

The V and J genes are TRBV3-1 (or the pseudogene TRBV3-2) and TRBJ1-6; D not certain. Trimming took off 1 base at V and 0 bases at J, with 10 bases between the two ends. The CDR3 runs 17 residues. From germline, CDR1 is LGHDT and CDR2 YNNKEL (reference sequence). Written as DNA, the CDR3 is TGTGCCAGCAGCCAAGTCAGGCCAAGCTCCTATAATTCACCCCTCCACTTT. It encodes CASSQVRPSSYNSPLHF.

The rearrangement uses TRBV10-2 and TRBJ1-6; D unresolved. Trimming took 3 bases from V and 0 from J, leaving 6 bases between them. This CDR3 spans 15 amino acids. Germline loops: CDR1 WSHSY, CDR2 SAAADI. The CDR3, as DNA: TGCGCCAGCAGTGAAAGAGGCTCCTATAATTCACCCCTCCACTTT. Translation gives CASSERGSYNSPLHF.

This chain uses TRBV3-1 (or the pseudogene TRBV3-2) with TRBJ1-2; no clear D. Germline V gives CDR1 LGHDT, CDR2 YNNKEL (reference sequence). This CDR3 has 17 amino acids. Between the trimmed V and J ends, which lost 0 bases and 7 bases, there was a span of 21 bases. The CDR3 sequence: CASSQDTGRRALGGYTF. The DNA for the CDR3 is TGTGCCAGCAGCCAAGATACTGGGCGGCGGGCGCTGGGTGGCTACACCTTC.